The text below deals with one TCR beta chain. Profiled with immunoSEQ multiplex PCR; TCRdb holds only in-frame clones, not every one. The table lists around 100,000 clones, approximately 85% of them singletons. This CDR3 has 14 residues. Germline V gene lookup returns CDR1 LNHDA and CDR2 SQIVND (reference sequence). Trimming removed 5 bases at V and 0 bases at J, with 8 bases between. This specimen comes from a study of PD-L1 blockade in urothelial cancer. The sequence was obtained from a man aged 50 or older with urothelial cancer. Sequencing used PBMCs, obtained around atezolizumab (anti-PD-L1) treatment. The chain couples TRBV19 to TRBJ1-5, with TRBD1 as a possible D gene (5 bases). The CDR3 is CASSLRASNQPQHF. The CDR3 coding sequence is TGTGCCAGTAGTCTCAGGGCTAGCAATCAGCCCCAGCATTTT.